The 2 T cell receptor beta chains in this list originate from one sample, sequenced in a study of cytomegalovirus exposure and HLA in healthy donors. Amplification used 60 Vbeta primers and 13 Jbeta primers. The repertoire was sequenced with immunoSEQ multiplex PCR; TCRdb's copy has only in-frame clones and lacks some. The sample includes about 130,000 clones, approximately 72% of them seen just once. Sequencing was performed on PBMCs. The receptors were sampled from a human donor in good health.

The chain is built from TRBV28 and TRBJ2-7, with TRBD2 identical over 13 bases. This CDR3 is built from 16 residues. CDR1 MDHEN and CDR2 SYDVKM come from the germline V gene. Germline trimming cut 5 bases from V and 4 bases from J; bases unmatched to any gene: 8. The CDR3 here is CASSPPLLAGGYEQYF. The CDR3 DNA reads TGTGCCAGCAGTCCACCTCTACTAGCGGGAGGGTACGAGCAGTACTTC. Full variable domain (missing parts from reference TRBV28 and TRBJ2-7): DVKVTQSSRYLVKRTGEKVFLECVQDMDHENMFWYRQDPGLGLRLIYFSYDVKMKEKGDIPEGYSVSREKKERFSLILESASTNQTSMYLCASSPPLLAGGYEQYFGPGTRLTVT.

V and J are TRBV7-9 and TRBJ2-1; D is ambiguous. The CDR3 extends over 14 amino acids. Germline lookup yields CDR1 SEHNR and CDR2 FQNEAQ (reference sequence). The V end lost 2 bases, the J end lost 5 bases, and 10 bases lay between the germline ends. The CDR3 loop reads CASSLNEVDNEQFF. For the CDR3, the DNA is TGTGCCAGCAGCTTAAACGAAGTAGACAATGAGCAGTTCTTC.